Listed here are 11 T cell receptor beta chains from one sample, sequenced in a study of T cell changes during pregnancy in multiple sclerosis. Sequenced by immunoSEQ multiplex PCR; TCRdb stores in-frame clones only, minus some. This sample has just under 65,000 clones; 85% to 95% occur once, and the top ten carry roughly 3.1%. The specimen was CD8+ T cells from peripheral blood mononuclear cells, collected in the second trimester of pregnancy. The origin of the receptors is a female donor with multiple sclerosis, enrolled in a pregnancy study.

V usage is TRBV28 and J usage is TRBJ2-4; D gene unclear. The CDR3 sequence is 15 residues long. V was shortened by 3 bases and J by 1 base, with 10 bases between the two germline ends. Germline V gene data show CDR1 as MDHEN and CDR2 as SYDVKM. For the CDR3, the DNA is TGTGCCAGCAGTTTGAGATTTACTGCCAAAAACATTCAGTACTTC. This gives the protein CASSLRFTAKNIQYF.

The V call is TRBV28, the J call TRBJ1-5; possibly TRBD1 for D (6 bases). V shed 6 bases and J shed 4 bases, with 16 bases lying between them. Germline V lookup: CDR1 MDHEN, CDR2 SYDVKM. This CDR3 is built from 15 residues. CDR3 nucleotides: TGTGCCAGCAGCCCACTCCTAGGGGGAAATCAGCCCCAGCATTTT. Protein sequence: CASSPLLGGNQPQHF.

The rearrangement joins TRBV13 to TRBJ2-7; TRBD2 might be the D (6 bases). V lost 5 bases and J lost 3, with 14 bases in between. Germline lookup yields CDR1 PRHDT and CDR2 FYEKMQ (reference sequence). CDR3 length: 14 residues. The CDR3 sequence is CASSQWTTHYEQYF. The CDR3 DNA reads as TGTGCCAGCAGCCAGTGGACTACTCACTACGAGCAGTACTTC.

J is TRBJ1-2 and V is TRBV13, with D possibly being TRBD1 (6 bases). The length of the CDR3 is 13 residues. Per germline, CDR1 PRHDT and CDR2 FYEKMQ (reference sequence). V was clipped by 5 bases and J by 3 bases, with 10 bases between them. The CDR3 DNA is TGTGCCAGCAGCCTACGACAGGACTATGGCTACACCTTC. Amino acid sequence: CASSLRQDYGYTF.

The rearrangement links TRBV27 to TRBJ2-3; 7 bases agree with TRBD1. CDR1 and CDR2 from the germline V gene are MNHEY and SMNVEV (reference sequence). The CDR3 totals 13 residues. The V segment lost 5 bases and the J segment 6 bases; nucleotides outside the gene matches: 5. For the CDR3, the DNA is TGTGCCAGCAGTCTGACAGGGTTCGATACGCAGTATTTT. Its protein product is CASSLTGFDTQYF.

In DNA, the CDR3 is TGTGCCAGTAGCATCGGGACAGGGGGCCGTCAGCCCCAGCATTTT. Translating gives CASSIGTGGRQPQHF. This chain links TRBV19 with TRBJ1-5, with 12 bases identical to TRBD1. Unmatched junction bases numbered 6, after V lost 6 bases and J lost 6 bases. CDR3 length equals 15 residues. Germline V gene sequence: CDR1 LNHDA, CDR2 SQIVND (reference sequence).

The chain links TRBV7-9 to TRBJ2-3; D gene unclear. Germline values: CDR1 SEHNR, CDR2 FQNEAQ (reference sequence). Trimming removed 1 base at V and 2 bases at J, with 4 bases between. This CDR3 contains 13 residues. The CDR3 sequence is CASSLGVTDTQYF. As DNA, the CDR3 is TGTGCCAGCAGCTTAGGCGTCACAGATACGCAGTATTTT.

The chain has TRBV30 and TRBJ1-2, with D perhaps matching TRBD1 (6 bases). The CDR3 extends over 13 amino acids. Germline CDR1 reads GTSNPN; CDR2 reads SVGIG (reference sequence). Trimming took 0 bases from V and 12 from J, leaving 17 bases between them. The CDR3 here is CAWSVGRGLQHTF. The CDR3 DNA follows: TGTGCCTGGAGTGTCGGCAGGGGCTTGCAACACACCTTC.

The chain carries TRBV4-2 and TRBJ2-4, with D perhaps TRBD1 (5 bases). Germline CDR1 LGHNA, CDR2 YNFKEQ. V lost 4 bases and J lost 3, with 16 bases in between. The CDR3 is made up of 16 amino acids. In DNA form, the CDR3 reads TGTGCCAGCAGCCTTACAGCACAGGATTTCAAAAACATTCAGTACTTC. Residues: CASSLTAQDFKNIQYF.

The V and J genes are TRBV6-5 and TRBJ1-2, with D tentatively TRBD1 (5 bases). With 5 bases removed from V and 5 bases from J, the gap between germline ends came to 9 bases. The CDR3 consists of 12 residues. Germline CDR1 MNHEY, CDR2 SVGAGI. The CDR3 region is CASSADMYGYTF. The CDR3 DNA reads as TGTGCCAGCAGTGCGGACATGTATGGCTACACCTTC.

The genes are TRBV7-9 and TRBJ2-1; D ambiguous. The CDR3 is 13 residues long. V was trimmed by 1 base and J by 6 bases, leaving 7 bases between them. Germline CDR1 SEHNR, CDR2 FQNEAQ (reference sequence). CDR3 bases: TGTGCCAGCAGCTTAGGCCCAGGCAATGAGCAGTTCTTC. Translation gives CASSLGPGNEQFF.